This T cell receptor beta chain was retrieved from a study of CD8 T cells in ankylosing spondylitis (dated by TCRdb to about 2017). At the level of the whole study: The study set out to find disease-linked TCR variants by profiling T cell receptor beta repertoires in ankylosing spondylitis patients and healthy donors. The full study cohort comprised approximately 23 ankylosing spondylitis patients and 85 to 120 healthy donors. Peripheral blood samples were taken, and synovial fluid was additionally collected from ankylosing spondylitis patients.

Sequencing took place on an Illumina HiSeq 2500. Quantitative 5'-RACE with molecular barcodes was used to prepare TCR beta libraries. Under the source paper's analysis protocol: Disease-linked TCR variants were identified with a new computational method built on a probabilistic model of VDJ rearrangement. The public sequencing data were trimmed at Q25 with fastp and processed into clonotypes with MiXCR by TCRdb, which kept only in-frame beta chains. Rows are unified per CDR3 protein, each entry keeping the most common DNA and genes. The authors' filters were not applied to this entry. This sample gives 270,000 or so distinct CDR3 sequences in total; 15% to 20% of them show up just once. The ten top clones hold 25% to 40% of the sample. This clonotype was counted between two and nine times. This clone's antigen is unknown. Base qualities were left out, and no much larger clone turns up one base away.

Beyond this particular receptor, the publication reports: The disease-linked clones had a CD8+ phenotype and were found at relatively low frequencies in peripheral blood. Blood from ankylosing spondylitis patients appeared to be characterized by a TCR beta motif composed of about eight highly homologous amino acid variants. Some of the motif variants had been reported before in the synovial fluid and blood of reactive arthritis patients, a finding that suggests common disease-initiation mechanisms. The disease-linked clones were reported to be significantly enriched in matched synovial fluid samples from ankylosing spondylitis patients.

The TCR originated in a male donor with ankylosing spondylitis or in good health (not recorded which). Material: blood, either unsorted or a sorted T cell fraction (not recorded which).

The CDR3 loop reads CASSQDPTGANYGYTF. DNA sequence: TGCGCCAGCAGCCAAGATCCGACAGGGGCCAACTATGGCTACACCTTC. This sequence uses TRBV4-1 and TRBJ1-2; TRBD1 lines up with 8 middle nucleotides. Trimming accounts for 0 bases at V and 2 bases at J, while the number of junction bases matched to no gene is 5. The germline V gene specifies MGHRA as CDR1 and YSYEKL as CDR2. Inclusive of the bounding cysteine and phenylalanine, the CDR3 is 16 residues long. CDR3 DNA only is kept here, 48 bases in frame from base 1.